The clone carrying this T cell receptor (beta chain) was observed many times. V lost 5 bases and J lost 2, with 9 bases in between. Germline loops: CDR1 LGHDT, CDR2 YNNKEL (reference sequence). The CDR3 totals 14 residues. In TCRdb, the 5' RACE reads were re-called with MiXCR into one record per CDR3 protein. The table records some 96,000 distinct CDR3 sequences, less than 6.5% of them present only once. All donors were healthy Caucasians. The data were obtained in a study of identical twins. This clonotype was obtained from a woman between 50 and 59 years old in good health. This rearrangement joins TRBV3-1 to TRBJ2-2; TRBD2 is a possible D gene (5 bases). Sequencing was done on a sample of memory T cells sorted from blood. In DNA form, the CDR3 reads TGTGCCAGCAGCTCGCGGGCAAACACCGGGGAGCTGTTTTTT. Its translation: CASSSRANTGELFF.